This T cell receptor beta chain came from a study of cytomegalovirus exposure and HLA in healthy donors. Study conclusions and caveats: Because they were indistinguishable, some V segments, including TRBV6-2 and TRBV6-3, were excluded. Trimming of TCR beta V- and J-genes showed a link, identified in a later analysis, to a missense DCLRE1C variant.

The germline gives CDR1 SEHNR, CDR2 FQNEAQ (reference sequence). The germline V and J ends were trimmed by 4 bases and 4 bases, with 11 bases remaining between them. CDR3 length: 14 residues. The PCR made use of 60 Vbeta and 13 Jbeta primers. Clones were sequenced by immunoSEQ multiplex PCR, and TCRdb holds only the in-frame ones, with some missing. The data contain about 200,000 clones, roughly 70% of them singletons. With regard to this clone: Its antigen is not known.

Healthy bone marrow donors formed the donor group. The gene calls are TRBV7-9 and TRBJ1-3; a possible D gene is TRBD1 (5 bases). The material sequenced was PBMCs. This receptor was taken from a woman aged 25 to 39 in good health and CMV-seronegative. The CDR3 coding sequence is TGTGCCAGCAGCTCGTGGACAATAGGAAACACCATATATTTT. It encodes CASSSWTIGNTIYF.